These 13 T cell receptor beta chains came from one sample sequenced in a study of T cell responses to AZD1222 COVID-19 vaccine. Assay used: immunoSEQ multiplex PCR; TCRdb lists only in-frame clones, some missing. This table has about 110,000 clones, roughly nine tenths appearing once. Sequencing used peripheral blood, obtained on day 0 of AZD1222 vaccination. These receptors came from an adult in good health.

This clone was counted a few times. This chain links TRBV12-1 with TRBJ2-7; the tabulated D call, TRBD2, remains unverified against the DNA. TRBV12-1 is shown as a pseudogene. The CDR3 spans 16 residues. CDR3 loop: CASSLSKRAGVYEQYF. CDR3 bases: TGTGCCAGCAGCTTATCTAAGCGGGCGGGAGTCTACGAGCAGTACTTC.

V is TRBV7-2 and J is TRBJ2-7; D gene unclear. CDR1 SGHTA and CDR2 FQGNSA come from the germline V gene. V lost 5 bases to trimming and J lost 2 bases, with 7 bases between them. This CDR3 comprises 12 residues. CDR3 nucleotides: TGTGCCAGCAGCACCTACACCTACGAGCAGTACTTC. The encoded protein is CASSTYTYEQYF.

The chain links TRBV19 to TRBJ1-3, with D possibly being TRBD1 (6 bases). The germline V gene encodes CDR1 LNHDA and CDR2 SQIVND (reference sequence). V was cut by 11 bases and J by 4 bases, with 15 bases left in between. This CDR3 has 13 amino acids. The CDR3 is CAATGTSGNTIYF. CDR3 DNA sequence: TGTGCCGCCACCGGGACATCCGGAAACACCATATATTTT.

This chain uses TRBV4-2 with TRBJ1-5; no reliable D call. Germline CDR1 LGHNA, CDR2 YNFKEQ. The CDR3 loop spans 11 amino acids. The CDR3 coding sequence is TGTGCTACTGGCCCTAATCAGCCCCAGCATTTT. This encodes CATGPNQPQHF.

V and J are TRBV7-2 and TRBJ1-1; D not certain. Trimming cost V 4 bases and J 4 bases, with 10 bases left between them. CDR1 and CDR2 from the germline V gene are SGHTA and FQGNSA. This CDR3 has 13 amino acids. The DNA of the CDR3 is TGTGCCAGCAGCTCCTCCGCGCGCACTGAAGCTTTCTTT. This sequence encodes CASSSSARTEAFF.

This clone was observed a handful of times. The V and J genes are TRBV6-2 or TRBV6-3 and TRBJ2-3; 13 nucleotides align to TRBD2. Germline CDR1 is MNHEY and CDR2 is SVGEGT. CDR3 length equals 19 residues. V lost 2 bases to trimming and J lost 3 bases; unmatched junction nucleotides: 11. Here the CDR3 reads CASSYPGLAGATGTDTQYF. For the CDR3, the DNA is TGTGCCAGCAGTTACCCCGGACTAGCGGGGGCTACTGGAACAGATACGCAGTATTTT.

The CDR3 reads CASSVDSRGTEAFF. DNA of the CDR3: TGCGCCAGCAGTGTTGACAGCCGGGGGACTGAAGCTTTCTTT. This chain links TRBV10-1 with TRBJ1-1; D may be TRBD1 (5 bases). The CDR3 is 14 residues long. Germline CDR1 and CDR2: WNHNN and SYGVQD (reference sequence). Trimming stripped 4 bases from V and 5 bases from J, with 14 bases between.

J is TRBJ1-1 and V is TRBV9; D uncertain. Trimming cost V 2 bases and J 0 bases, with 20 bases left between them. The CDR3 is 18 amino acids. Germline lookup yields CDR1 SGDLS and CDR2 YYNGEE. This CDR3 is CASSVGGLEGWVNTEAFF. The CDR3 DNA reads TGTGCCAGCAGCGTTGGAGGACTGGAGGGTTGGGTGAACACTGAAGCTTTCTTT. The full variable domain, completed using reference TRBV9 and TRBJ1-1, is DSGVTQTPKHLITATGQRVTLRCSPRSGDLSVYWYQQSLDQGLQFLIQYYNGEERAKGNILERFSAQQFPDLHSELNLSSLELGDSALYFCASSVGGLEGWVNTEAFFGQGTRLTVV.

The chain is built from TRBV29-1 and TRBJ2-7; perhaps TRBD1 as D (6 bases). Germline V gene sequence: CDR1 SQVTM, CDR2 ANQGSEA. Trimming left V 6 bases short and J 6 bases short, with 15 bases between. This CDR3 is built from 12 residues. For the CDR3, the DNA is TGCAGCGTCGCCATTGGGGGCAGCGAGCAGTACTTC. Its translation: CSVAIGGSEQYF.

V and J are TRBV9 and TRBJ2-7, with 8 positions matching TRBD2. CDR1 and CDR2 from the germline V gene are SGDLS and YYNGEE. The J segment lost 3 bases and the V segment lost 0 bases, leaving 5 bases of the junction unmatched. CDR3 length: 15 residues. The CDR3 DNA sequence: TGTGCCAGCAGCGTAGGGTACAGCGGGGGCTACGAGCAGTACTTC. Residues: CASSVGYSGGYEQYF.

The V and J genes are TRBV7-9 and TRBJ2-6; D might be TRBD2 (5 bases). CDR1 is SEHNR, CDR2 FQNEAQ, per germline (reference sequence). V lost 5 bases and J 18 bases, leaving 14 bases between the germline ends. The CDR3 covers 11 residues. The CDR3, as DNA: TGTGCCAGCAGCGTCGGACTGCCCCCGACTTTC. This translates into CASSVGLPPTF.

This clone was observed a handful of times. The J gene is TRBJ1-6, the V gene TRBV6-2 or TRBV6-3; 10 bases align to TRBD1. Germline V gene sequence: CDR1 MNHEY, CDR2 SVGEGT. The V segment lost 6 bases and the J segment 9 bases; nucleotides outside the gene matches: 8. The CDR3 contains 15 residues. As DNA, the CDR3 is TGTGCCAGCAGCCAGACAGGGGGCGGTGGTTCACCCCTCCACTTT. Its translation is CASSQTGGGGSPLHF.

This chain uses TRBV27 with TRBJ2-1; 9 bases map to TRBD2. The germline V gene has CDR1 MNHEY and CDR2 SMNVEV (reference sequence). V lost 6 bases and J lost 9; bases outside the gene matches: 6. The CDR3 totals 13 residues. The CDR3 protein is CASSGSLAGEQFF. CDR3 bases: TGTGCCAGCAGCGGATCACTAGCGGGTGAGCAGTTCTTC.